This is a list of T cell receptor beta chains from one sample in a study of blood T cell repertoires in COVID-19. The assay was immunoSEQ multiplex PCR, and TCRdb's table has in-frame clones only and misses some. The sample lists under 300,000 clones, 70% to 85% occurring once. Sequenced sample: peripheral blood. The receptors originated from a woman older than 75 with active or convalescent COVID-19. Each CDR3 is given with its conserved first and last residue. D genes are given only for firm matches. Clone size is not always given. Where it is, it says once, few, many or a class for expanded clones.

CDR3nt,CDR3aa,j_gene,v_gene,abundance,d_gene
TGTGCCAGCAGCCCCGTTTCCTCTGGAAACACCATATATTTT,CASSPVSSGNTIYF,TRBJ1-3,TRBV5-5,.,.
TGTGCCAGCAGCTTTTACAGCGGGACTGAAGCTTTCTTT,CASSFYSGTEAFF,TRBJ1-1,TRBV7-9,.,.
TGTGCCAGCAGTAACCTCGGGGAGCACGAGCAGTACTTC,CASSNLGEHEQYF,TRBJ2-7,TRBV6-2/TRBV6-3,.,.
TGTGCCACCAGCTGGGACAGGGTAGGGAACACTGAAGCTTTCTTT,CATSWDRVGNTEAFF,TRBJ1-1,TRBV15,.,TRBD1
TGTGCCAGCAGCTTATCCGCGGGGACTAGCACAGATACGCAGTATTTT,CASSLSAGTSTDTQYF,TRBJ2-3,TRBV7-6,.,.
TGTGCCAGCAGCGTAGGCGGAGGGTCGGATTTCACTGAAGCTTTCTTT,CASSVGGGSDFTEAFF,TRBJ1-1,TRBV9,.,.
TGCGCCAGCAGTGGAAATAGCGGGGGCTTTGGCGATGAGCAGTTCTTC,CASSGNSGGFGDEQFF,TRBJ2-1,TRBV10-1,.,TRBD2
TGCGCCAGCAGCTCTAGCGGGAGGTACACAGATACGCAGTATTTT,CASSSSGRYTDTQYF,TRBJ2-3,TRBV5-1,.,TRBD2
TGTGCCAGCAGCCCAGCCGTCCAGCGGGAAGGTAGAGGAGCCAAAAACATTCAGTACTTC,CASSPAVQREGRGAKNIQYF,TRBJ2-4,TRBV4-2,.,TRBD2
TGTGCCTGGAGTGCGGGTGGAGCTCAGCCCCAGCATTTT,CAWSAGGAQPQHF,TRBJ1-5,TRBV30,.,.
TGTGCCAGCAGTTACACCTACCCGAACACTGAAGCTTTCTTT,CASSYTYPNTEAFF,TRBJ1-1,TRBV6-5,once,.
TGTGCCAGCTCACCGACAGGGGACAACACTGAAGCTTTCTTT,CASSPTGDNTEAFF,TRBJ1-1,TRBV18,.,TRBD1
TGTGCCAGCAGTCGGCAGGGCTATGGCTACACCTTC,CASSRQGYGYTF,TRBJ1-2,TRBV25-1,.,.
TGTGCCAGCAGTTACGGGCAGGGGACCGGGCAGCCCCAGCATTTT,CASSYGQGTGQPQHF,TRBJ1-5,TRBV6-2/TRBV6-3,.,.
TGTGCCAGCAGCCAAGAGCAGGCGACAGATACGCAGTATTTT,CASSQEQATDTQYF,TRBJ2-3,TRBV4-2,.,.
TGTGCCAGCAGCTTAGGGGGCCCGCGAGTCTTTGATGGCTACACCTTC,CASSLGGPRVFDGYTF,TRBJ1-2,TRBV7-2,few,.
TGCGCCAGCAGCGAGCAGGGGGACTATGGCTACACCTTC,CASSEQGDYGYTF,TRBJ1-2,TRBV5-1,.,TRBD1
TGTGCCAGCAGCCAAGATCGCACGGGGACTAATGAAAAACTGTTTTTT,CASSQDRTGTNEKLFF,TRBJ1-4,TRBV4-2,.,.
TGTGCCTGGGAGAGGACAGGGAATAACAATGAGCAGTTCTTC,CAWERTGNNNEQFF,TRBJ2-1,TRBV30,.,TRBD1
TGTGCCAGCAGCTTAGTTCGCGGGGGGACAACCGGGGAGCTGTTTTTT,CASSLVRGGTTGELFF,TRBJ2-2,TRBV11-2,.,TRBD2
TGTGCCAGCAGTGTCGGGAGTCGAGGGGTCGGGGAGCTGTTTTTT,CASSVGSRGVGELFF,TRBJ2-2,TRBV2,.,.
TGTGCCAGCAGGGAACCCAAACAGGGTGGACTCGAGCTGTTTTTT,CASREPKQGGLELFF,TRBJ2-2,TRBV28,.,.
TGTGCCAGTAGTTCCGGACAGAATGGCTACACCTTC,CASSSGQNGYTF,TRBJ1-2,TRBV19,.,.
TGTGCCAGCAGTCCTTCGACAGGCTCTGGAAACACCATATATTTT,CASSPSTGSGNTIYF,TRBJ1-3,TRBV28,.,.
TGTGCCTGGAGCCCGAACAGGGCGTGGTATGGCTACACCTTC,CAWSPNRAWYGYTF,TRBJ1-2,TRBV30,.,.
TGCGCCAGCAGCTTGGTCCCCCCGGGGACTAGCGGGAGTAATGAGCAGTTCTTC,CASSLVPPGTSGSNEQFF,TRBJ2-1,TRBV5-1,.,TRBD2
TGTGCCAGCAGCTCCCGGGCAGGGAACTACGAGCAGTACTTC,CASSSRAGNYEQYF,TRBJ2-7,TRBV7-8,few,.
TGTGCCATCAGTGAGTCCCCACTAGCGGCAGGCGTGGATACGCAGTATTTT,CAISESPLAAGVDTQYF,TRBJ2-3,TRBV10-3,.,TRBD2
TGTGCCAGCAGTTTAACAGGGGGTAGGGCTTTCTTT,CASSLTGGRAFF,TRBJ1-1,TRBV12-3/TRBV12-4,.,TRBD1
TGTGCCAGCAGGGCTAGACGGTCTAGCAATCAGCCCCAGCATTTT,CASRARRSSNQPQHF,TRBJ1-5,TRBV6-5,.,.
TGTGCCAGCAGAACAGACAGGGATGGGGTAAACACCGGGGAGCTGTTTTTT,CASRTDRDGVNTGELFF,TRBJ2-2,TRBV5-4,.,TRBD1
TGCGCCAGCAGCCAAGATAGAACCCCGATGCGAGCTTTCTTT,CASSQDRTPMRAFF,TRBJ1-1,TRBV4-1,.,.
TGCGCCAGCAGCTTACTAGCGGGGGGCCCCAACAATGAGCAGTTCTTC,CASSLLAGGPNNEQFF,TRBJ2-1,TRBV5-1,.,TRBD2
TGCAGCGTGCAACAGGGGGCCAATGAGCAGTTCTTC,CSVQQGANEQFF,TRBJ2-1,TRBV29-1,.,TRBD1
TGCGCCAGCAGCGGCCCCCTAGCGGGAGTCATGGAGCAGTACTTC,CASSGPLAGVMEQYF,TRBJ2-7,TRBV5-1,.,TRBD2
TGTGCCAGCGGTGACAACCGGGACAGGGGGCAGTATTTT,CASGDNRDRGQYF,TRBJ2-3,TRBV12-3/TRBV12-4,.,TRBD1
TGTGCCAGCAGCTTGCGGGGGGCTCAAGATACGCAGTATTTT,CASSLRGAQDTQYF,TRBJ2-3,TRBV7-9,.,TRBD2
TGTGCCAGCGAGAATCAGCGCGGGCCGACCACCGGGGAGCTGTTTTTT,CASENQRGPTTGELFF,TRBJ2-2,TRBV6-6,.,.
TGCGCCAGCAGCTTGGTGGGGCGGAACACTGAAGCTTTCTTT,CASSLVGRNTEAFF,TRBJ1-1,TRBV5-1,.,.
TGTGCCAGCAGCTTTTCTAGCGGGAGGACTGGGGCCAACGTCCTGACTTTC,CASSFSSGRTGANVLTF,TRBJ2-6,TRBV11-2,.,TRBD2
TGTGCCAGCAGCTCGGGGGGGGGCACCAATCAGCCCCAGCATTTT,CASSSGGGTNQPQHF,TRBJ1-5,TRBV5-4,.,.
TGTGCCAGCAGTGACTCAGGGGGCGCGATTGACATTCAGTACTTC,CASSDSGGAIDIQYF,TRBJ2-4,TRBV28,.,TRBD1
TGTGCCAGCACGGGTCTCTCTGGAAACACCATATATTTT,CASTGLSGNTIYF,TRBJ1-3,TRBV2,.,.
TGCGCCAGCAGCCCCGGGACTTCCCCTCAGAATGAGCAGTTCTTC,CASSPGTSPQNEQFF,TRBJ2-1,TRBV5-1,.,.
TGTGCCAGCACAAAAGCCGTCGACAGCTCGGCTAATAATTCACCCCTCCACTTT,CASTKAVDSSANNSPLHF,TRBJ1-6,TRBV27,.,.
TGCGCCAGCCAAACAGGGGCCAGTCCTACCTACGGCACTGAAGCTTTCTTT,CASQTGASPTYGTEAFF,TRBJ1-1,TRBV5-1,.,TRBD1
TGTGCCAGCACCCCCGGAGGGAGAGAGACCCAGTACTTC,CASTPGGRETQYF,TRBJ2-5,TRBV12-3/TRBV12-4,.,.
TGTGCCACCAGTGATTCTGCTAGCTACGAGCAGTACTTC,CATSDSASYEQYF,TRBJ2-7,TRBV24-1,.,.
TGTGCCACCACGGCGGGAGAGTCCTACAATGAGCAGTTCTTC,CATTAGESYNEQFF,TRBJ2-1,TRBV5-8,.,TRBD2
TGTGCCAGCAGAGTCGCTACCGGGACAGGGAACACTGAAGCTTTCTTT,CASRVATGTGNTEAFF,TRBJ1-1,TRBV2,.,TRBD1
TGTGCCTGGAGTGTACAGGGGCGGACTAATGAAAAACTGTTTTTT,CAWSVQGRTNEKLFF,TRBJ1-4,TRBV30,.,TRBD1
TGTGCCACCGCGGGGACAGCTCGCTACTTT,CATAGTARYF,TRBJ1-6,TRBV5-8,.,TRBD1
TGTGCCAGCTCACCACCGGGACAGGGGGCGTATGGCAATCAGCCCCAGCATTTT,CASSPPGQGAYGNQPQHF,TRBJ1-5,TRBV18,.,TRBD1
TGCGCCAGCAGCAGGACAGGTTCCTACGAGCAGTACTTC,CASSRTGSYEQYF,TRBJ2-7,TRBV5-1,.,TRBD1
TGTGCCAGCTCACCCCTCGGGAGGGTCGGAAATCAGCCCCAGCATTTT,CASSPLGRVGNQPQHF,TRBJ1-5,TRBV18,.,.
TGTGCCAGCAGCTCGAGGTGGGGCGGGAGAGTCTACGAGCAGTACTTC,CASSSRWGGRVYEQYF,TRBJ2-7,TRBV11-2,.,TRBD2
TGCGCCAGCAGCTTTGAGGGGGTTTACAATGAGCAGTTCTTC,CASSFEGVYNEQFF,TRBJ2-1,TRBV5-1,many,.
TGTGCCACCAGTCGCGGTCGGGGGGTCCAAGAGACCCAGTACTTC,CATSRGRGVQETQYF,TRBJ2-5,TRBV24-1,.,TRBD2